This T cell receptor (beta chain) was captured in a study of T cells in Graves' hyperthyroidism and ophthalmopathy. V shed 1 base, J shed 7 bases, and the junction held 6 bases outside the gene matches. Germline CDR1 reads MGHRA; CDR2 reads YSYEKL. The CDR3 is 14 amino acids. Whole-study results and caveats: Ophthalmopathy was distinguished from stable hyperthyroidism by 13 V-J signatures. Most clonotypes expanded in thyroid above 0.001 were likewise present in blood.

This clonotype was detected ten times or more. The antigen is not known. Amplification yielded TCR beta CDR3 regions, with RNA transcripts as the source. Primed by the HTBI set, a first-round RT-PCR was run on the TCR CDR3. TCRdb reprocessed the multiplex PCR reads with MiXCR, giving one entry per CDR3 protein. The sample holds roughly 400,000 distinct CDR3 sequences, over 12% seen once. Clinical symptoms, serum thyroxine, TRAb, thyroid ultrasound and orbital computed tomography established diagnosis. The sequence derives from a man aged 45-60 years with Graves' ophthalmopathy. Sequencing was carried out using blood. The chain couples TRBV4-1 to TRBJ1-2; 7 positions agree with TRBD1. The CDR3 coding sequence is TGCGCCAGCAGCCAAGGAGGGGGCAGGGGTGGCTACACCTTC. Its translation is CASSQGGGRGGYTF.